What follows are 4 T cell receptor beta chains derived from one specimen sequenced in a study of cytomegalovirus exposure and HLA in healthy donors. The PCR contained 60 Vbeta and 13 Jbeta primers. Clones were sequenced by immunoSEQ multiplex PCR, and TCRdb holds only the in-frame ones, with some missing. Here the sample spans about 190,000 clones, about nine tenths being singletons. The sequenced sample was PBMCs. All receptors come from a boy aged 2 to 9 in good health and CMV-seronegative.

The chain employs TRBV28 and TRBJ2-5; 11 bases align to TRBD2. This CDR3 comprises 15 residues. Germline V gene lookup returns CDR1 MDHEN and CDR2 SYDVKM. Germline trimming cut 7 bases from V and 5 bases from J; bases unmatched to any gene: 9. The CDR3 bases are TGTGCCAGCAACGACGGGGCTAGCGGGGGGGAGACCCAGTACTTC. This sequence encodes CASNDGASGGETQYF.

This clone has a single count. The J gene is TRBJ1-5, the V gene TRBV6-1, with D possibly being TRBD1 (5 bases). The CDR3 has 14 residues. From germline, CDR1 is MNHNS and CDR2 SASEGT. V was shortened by 8 bases and J by 2 bases, with 13 bases between the two germline ends. CDR3 coding DNA: TGTGCCAGCTCCGGGGGAGGAGGCAATCAGCCCCAGCATTTT. This encodes CASSGGGGNQPQHF.

The rearrangement links TRBV19 to TRBJ1-2; the D is unclear. Germline values: CDR1 LNHDA, CDR2 SQIVND (reference sequence). The CDR3 totals 14 residues. Trimming pared 3 bases from V and 5 bases from J, leaving 13 bases between. The CDR3 DNA is TGTGCCAGTAGTATCAGACGGCAGACTTATGGCTACACCTTC. Its protein is CASSIRRQTYGYTF.

The chain uses TRBV28 and TRBJ1-1, with D maybe TRBD1 (6 bases). The CDR3 contains 14 residues. Germline V gene data show CDR1 as MDHEN and CDR2 as SYDVKM. With 6 bases removed from V and 5 bases from J, the gap between germline ends came to 16 bases. The CDR3 spells CASSYSTGLTEAFF. CDR3 coding DNA: TGTGCCAGCAGCTACTCGACAGGTTTAACTGAAGCTTTCTTT.